Presented here are 5 T cell receptor beta chains from one specimen sequenced in a study of Ad26.COV2.S vaccination and SARS-CoV-2 variants. The protocol was immunoSEQ multiplex PCR, while the TCRdb copy is restricted to in-frame clones and leaves out a portion. Of 350,000 to 500,000 clones in the sample, about 90% were seen once. Treatment: around 19 received Ad26.COV2.S at low or high dose, single or two shots; roughly five received placebo; per-sample allocation not given. Samples were taken on day 63 after the first vaccine or placebo injection. Source: peripheral blood, taken in a trial of Ad26.COV2.S vaccine versus placebo. The receptors derive from a person between 18 and 59 years old who received the Ad26.COV2.S COVID-19 vaccine or a placebo.

Only one count was recorded for this clone. DNA of the CDR3: TGTGCCAGCAAGGCTAGCGGGGCGCTGCGCCACAATGAGCAGTTCTTC. Translating gives CASKASGALRHNEQFF. The genes are TRBV2 and TRBJ2-1; TRBD2 aligns across 9 bases. The CDR3 totals 16 residues. V shed 7 bases and J 5 bases; nucleotides not matched to a gene: 12. Germline CDR1 SNHLY, CDR2 FYNNEI.

About this clone itself: At one boundary the junction diverges from the germline segment, which might be a read error. This chain links TRBV28 with TRBJ2-5; D may be TRBD1 (5 bases). Germline assignment: CDR1 MDHEN and CDR2 SYDVKM. CDR3 size: 12 residues. The CDR3 coding sequence is TGTGCCAGCAGTTTAGAAGACAGATGGGTGGACTTC. It is translated as CASSLEDRWVDF. Together with reference TRBV28 and TRBJ2-5, the CDR3 gives the full variable domain: DVKVTQSSRYLVKRTGEKVFLECVQDMDHENMFWYRQDPGLGLRLIYFSYDVKMKEKGDIPEGYSVSREKKERFSLILESASTNQTSMYLCASSLEDRWVDFGPGTRLLVL.

The rearrangement joins TRBV28 to TRBJ2-7, with D maybe TRBD2 (6 bases). Germline assignment: CDR1 MDHEN and CDR2 SYDVKM. The CDR3 runs to 15 residues. The ends were cut back, 5 bases at V and 5 bases at J, with 19 bases in the middle. The CDR3 sequence is CASSLPRAGTNEQYF. CDR3 sequence (DNA): TGTGCCAGCAGTCTCCCGAGGGCGGGAACTAACGAGCAGTACTTC. Drawing the rest from reference TRBV28 and TRBJ2-7, the complete variable domain is DVKVTQSSRYLVKRTGEKVFLECVQDMDHENMFWYRQDPGLGLRLIYFSYDVKMKEKGDIPEGYSVSREKKERFSLILESASTNQTSMYLCASSLPRAGTNEQYFGPGTRLTVT.

J is TRBJ2-1 and V is TRBV29-1; no clear D. The germline CDR1 and CDR2 sequences are SQVTM and ANQGSEA. The CDR3 consists of 10 residues. V was shortened by 8 bases and J by 11 bases, with 13 bases between the two germline ends. CDR3 protein: CSTGEGKQFF. In DNA form, the CDR3 reads TGCAGCACCGGCGAAGGGAAGCAGTTCTTC.

The rearrangement uses TRBV11-2 and TRBJ2-2; 8 bases are shared with TRBD2. Per the germline V gene, CDR1 is SGHAT and CDR2 is FQNNGV. With V trimmed by 1 base and J by 2 bases, 3 bases remained unmatched. The CDR3 is made up of 16 amino acids. This CDR3 is CASSLGLAGNTGELFF. CDR3 nucleotide sequence: TGTGCCAGCAGCTTAGGGCTAGCGGGTAACACCGGGGAGCTGTTTTTT.